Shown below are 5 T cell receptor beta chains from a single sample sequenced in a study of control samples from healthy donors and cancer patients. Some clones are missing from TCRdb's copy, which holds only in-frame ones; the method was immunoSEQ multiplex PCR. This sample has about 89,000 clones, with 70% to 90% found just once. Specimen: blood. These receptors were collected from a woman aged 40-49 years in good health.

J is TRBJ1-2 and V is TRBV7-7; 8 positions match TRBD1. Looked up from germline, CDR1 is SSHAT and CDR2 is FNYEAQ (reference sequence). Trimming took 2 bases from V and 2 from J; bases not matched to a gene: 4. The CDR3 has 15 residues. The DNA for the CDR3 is TGTGCCAGCAGCTTAAGGACAGGGTCGAACTATGGCTACACCTTC. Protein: CASSLRTGSNYGYTF.

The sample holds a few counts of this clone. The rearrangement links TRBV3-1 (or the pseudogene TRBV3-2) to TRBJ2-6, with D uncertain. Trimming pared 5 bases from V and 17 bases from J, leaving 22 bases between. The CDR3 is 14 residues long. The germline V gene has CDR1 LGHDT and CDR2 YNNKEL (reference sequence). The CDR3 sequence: CASSISRYLGNMTF. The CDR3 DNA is TGTGCCAGCAGCATCTCCAGGTATTTGGGGAATATGACTTTC.

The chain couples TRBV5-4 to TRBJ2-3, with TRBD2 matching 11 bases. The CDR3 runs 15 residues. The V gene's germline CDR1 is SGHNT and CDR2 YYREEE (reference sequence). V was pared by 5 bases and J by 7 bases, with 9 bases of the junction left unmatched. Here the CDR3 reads CASSPLAGGMNTQYF. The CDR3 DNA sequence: TGTGCCAGCAGTCCGTTAGCGGGGGGGATGAATACGCAGTATTTT.

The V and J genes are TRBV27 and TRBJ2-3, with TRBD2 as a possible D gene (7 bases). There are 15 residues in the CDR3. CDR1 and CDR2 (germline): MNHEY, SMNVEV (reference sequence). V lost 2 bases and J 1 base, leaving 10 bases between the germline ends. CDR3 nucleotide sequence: TGTGCCAGCAGTTTACGGGGGGCGCGCACAGATACGCAGTATTTT. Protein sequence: CASSLRGARTDTQYF.

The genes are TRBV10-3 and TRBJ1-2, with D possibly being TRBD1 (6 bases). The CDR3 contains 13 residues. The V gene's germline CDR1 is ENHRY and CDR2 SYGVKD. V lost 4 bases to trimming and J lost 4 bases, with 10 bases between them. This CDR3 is CAISGTASYGYTF. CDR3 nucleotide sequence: TGTGCCATCAGTGGGACAGCCAGCTATGGCTACACCTTC.